This section outlines one T cell receptor beta chain sequence together with its context. There is no known antigen for this receptor. The input lacks base qualities; no much larger clone sits a single base away. The sample originates from a study of blood T cell repertoires in COVID-19 (dated by TCRdb to about 2020). Turning to the overall study: Samples from collaborators originated in the United States, Italy and Spain and spanned both the acute and convalescent phases of COVID-19. The prospective study material was composed of cDNA or gDNA derived from T cells, B-cell-depleted T cells, or PBMCs. Subjects who had been exposed to COVID-19, were actively infected with it, or had recovered from it provided the deeply sampled blood TCRbeta repertoires that made up the dataset. The repertoires were released in a freely available public database intended as a resource for research on the immune response to SARS-CoV-2. The samples were drawn from two sources: the first 160 participants of the ongoing ImmuneRACE study, and 1,000 to 1,500 subjects contributed by 6 global collaborators. The sample metadata nearly always contained a de-identified subject ID, COVID-19 status, age in years and sex. Where available, HLA class I and class II types were obtained from metadata supplied by the sample provider rather than from assay-based typing. Findings and caveats that apply to the study as a whole: The quantity of clinical and demographic metadata differed by source and by participant and was supplied without curation.

Sequences SGHRS (CDR1) and YFSETQ (CDR2) are obtained from the germline V gene. The CDR3, from cysteine to phenylalanine, totals 20 residues. The DNA shown is the 60-base CDR3, in frame from base 1. Compared with germline, V lacks 3 bases and J lacks 1 base; bases without a gene match: 13. TCRbeta CDR3 regions were amplified from genomic DNA by means of the immunoSEQ Assay, a bias-controlled multiplex PCR. Turning to the authors' computational methods: Within the assay, amplification of reference gene primers was used to estimate how many nucleated cells each sample contained. Sequence reads were collapsed and filtered to measure the absolute abundance of every unique TCRbeta CDR3 rearrangement. For each sample, productive Simpson clonality was calculated as the square root of Simpson's diversity index across productive rearrangements. What TCRdb holds here is the immuneACCESS table cut down to in-frame rearrangements. Part of the clones is not present; checked against another copy, under half of the missing clones reflect an unresolved V gene, and the others are unexplained. The DNA was the basis for D and trimming; V, J and clone size are from that table. Here the sample has fewer than 70,000 clones; 80% to 90% occur a single time. The leading ten clones occupy roughly 2.4% of the sample.

Whole blood was collected in K2EDTA tubes by collaborating institutions according to the institutions' own protocols. For TCRbeta analysis, collaborators shipped samples in one of three forms: frozen whole blood, isolated PBMCs, or DNA extracted from either of those sample types. This sequence originates from a human donor in a cohort sampled during active COVID-19. The sequence links TRBV5-1 to TRBJ2-3; a stretch of 14 junction bases matches TRBD2. Sequencing was carried out using peripheral blood. The CDR3 region has the sequence CASSSSQMTSGRGGTDTQYF. The DNA is TGCGCCAGCAGCTCCTCTCAGATGACTAGCGGGAGGGGGGGCACAGATACGCAGTATTTT.